What follows are 20 T cell receptor beta chains derived from one specimen sequenced in a study of blood T cell repertoires in COVID-19. Generated by immunoSEQ multiplex PCR, the TCRdb table keeps only in-frame clones and is missing some. The sample includes approximately 90,000 clones, around 80% of them seen just once. Sequences were obtained from peripheral blood. The source is a woman aged 80 or over with active or convalescent COVID-19.

The genes are TRBV5-5 and TRBJ2-7, with TRBD1 matching 7 bases. The CDR3 has 14 amino acids. Per the germline V gene, CDR1 is SGHKS and CDR2 is YYEKEE (reference sequence). Trimming cost V 2 bases and J 2 bases; bases outside gene matches: 4. CDR3 protein: CASSLRQGAYEQYF. The DNA for the CDR3 is TGTGCCAGCAGCTTACGGCAGGGGGCCTACGAGCAGTACTTC.

The J gene is TRBJ1-4, the V gene TRBV5-3, with TRBD1 identical over 12 bases. TRBV5-3 is labeled an ORF, and its function is uncertain. V lost 4 bases and J lost 8; bases outside the gene matches: 3. CDR3 length: 14 residues. CDR3 region: CARSRDRGQEKLFF. In DNA form, the CDR3 reads TGTGCCAGAAGCCGGGACAGGGGGCAGGAAAAACTGTTTTTT.

The rearrangement joins TRBV6-5 to TRBJ1-6; tentatively, D is TRBD1 (6 bases). The CDR3 contains 15 residues. V lost 2 bases to trimming and J lost 8 bases, with 13 bases between them. Germline V CDR1 and CDR2: MNHEY, SVGAGI. CDR3 nucleotide sequence: TGTGCCAGCAGTTACCGCCGGGACACATATTCACCCCTCCACTTT. Translating gives CASSYRRDTYSPLHF.

The J gene is TRBJ1-5, the V gene TRBV19, with D possibly being TRBD1 (5 bases). Between the trimmed V and J ends, which lost 5 bases and 5 bases, there was a span of 10 bases. The CDR3 is made up of 13 amino acids. The V gene's germline CDR1 is LNHDA and CDR2 SQIVND (reference sequence). The CDR3 is CASSPGYDQPQHF. The CDR3 DNA sequence: TGTGCCAGTAGTCCAGGGTATGATCAGCCCCAGCATTTT.

The chain recombines TRBV27 with TRBJ1-5; no definite D call. Germline CDR1 and CDR2: MNHEY and SMNVEV (reference sequence). This CDR3 is 17 amino acids long. The V gene lost 4 bases and the J gene lost 2 bases, with 18 bases spanning the gap. The CDR3 reads CASSSRWQRMGNQPQHF. The CDR3 DNA reads TGTGCCAGCAGTTCCCGGTGGCAGCGTATGGGCAATCAGCCCCAGCATTTT.

With respect to this clone: The same CDR3 can be traced to other DNA sequences in this sample. The DNA for the CDR3 is TGCGCCAGCAGCTTGGGACTAGCGGGAGGGTACAATGAGCAGTTCTTC. This codes for CASSLGLAGGYNEQFF. The genes are TRBV5-1 and TRBJ2-1; 14 positions agree with TRBD2. Per germline, CDR1 SGHRS and CDR2 YFSETQ. This CDR3 is built from 16 residues. Trimming removed 0 bases from V and 4 bases from J; junction bases left unmatched: 0.

Only one count was recorded for this clone. The rearrangement joins TRBV5-1 to TRBJ2-3; tentative D call: TRBD2 (6 bases). The CDR3 spans 14 residues. Trimming stripped 4 bases from V and 2 bases from J, with 11 bases between. Germline assignment: CDR1 SGHRS and CDR2 YFSETQ. CDR3 in amino acids: CASSPGEFTDTQYF. The CDR3 nucleotides read TGCGCCAGCAGCCCGGGGGAATTCACAGATACGCAGTATTTT.

The rearrangement links TRBV5-1 to TRBJ2-7, with D hard to call. Germline CDR1 is SGHRS and CDR2 is YFSETQ. Deletions cut 4 bases from V and 3 bases from J, with 14 bases between. This CDR3 contains 14 residues. The chain's CDR3 is CASSLLQRNYEQYF. As DNA, the CDR3 is TGCGCCAGCAGCCTATTGCAGCGTAACTACGAGCAGTACTTC.

This clone was observed a few times. The chain joins TRBV5-1 to TRBJ1-6, with 12 bases fitting TRBD1. CDR1 SGHRS and CDR2 YFSETQ come from the germline V gene. CDR3 length: 16 amino acids. The J segment lost 7 bases and the V segment lost 4 bases, leaving 6 bases of the junction unmatched. In DNA form, the CDR3 reads TGCGCCAGCAGCCGAATGGGACAGGGGGCGAATTCACCCCTCCACTTT. Encoded protein: CASSRMGQGANSPLHF. The full variable domain, completed using reference TRBV5-1 and TRBJ1-6, is KAGVTQTPRYLIKTRGQQVTLSCSPISGHRSVSWYQQTPGQGLQFLFEYFSETQRNKGNFPGRFSGRQFSNSRSEMNVSTLELGDSALYLCASSRMGQGANSPLHFGNGTRLTVT.

The chain links TRBV28 to TRBJ1-1; TRBD1 might be the D (5 bases). Trimming stripped 10 bases from V and 4 bases from J, with 19 bases between. Germline-derived CDR1 and CDR2 are MDHEN and SYDVKM. CDR3 length equals 14 residues. The CDR3 sequence is CAIYRRDRGTEAFF. CDR3 in DNA: TGTGCCATCTACAGGAGAGATCGTGGCACTGAAGCTTTCTTT.

The chain joins TRBV30 to TRBJ1-1, with D perhaps matching TRBD1 (5 bases). Germline CDR1 is GTSNPN and CDR2 is SVGIG (reference sequence). The V gene lost 5 bases and the J gene lost 9 bases, with 16 bases spanning the gap. The CDR3 extends over 12 amino acids. The CDR3 reads CAWWRAGTQAFF. CDR3 coding DNA: TGTGCCTGGTGGAGGGCCGGGACCCAAGCTTTCTTT. Filled out from reference TRBV30 and TRBJ1-1, the complete variable domain reads SQTIHQWPATLVQPVGSPLSLECTVEGTSNPNLYWYRQAAGRGLQLLFYSVGIGQISSEVPQNLSASRPQDRQFILSSKKLLLSDSGFYLCAWWRAGTQAFFGQGTRLTVV.

The chain recombines TRBV7-9 with TRBJ2-1; D is perhaps TRBD1 (6 bases). Looked up from germline, CDR1 is SEHNR and CDR2 is FQNEAQ (reference sequence). V gave up 3 bases and J gave up 2 bases, with 14 bases separating them. The CDR3 is 16 amino acids. CDR3 in DNA: TGTGCCAGCAGCTTCTCAACAGGGAGCGCCTACAATGAGCAGTTCTTC. This codes for CASSFSTGSAYNEQFF. The full variable domain, with the rest looked up from reference TRBV7-9 and TRBJ2-1, is DTGVSQNPRHKITKRGQNVTFRCDPISEHNRLYWYRQTLGQGPEFLTYFQNEAQLEKSRLLSDRFSAERPKGSFSTLEIQRTEQGDSAMYLCASSFSTGSAYNEQFFGPGTRLTVL.

Notes on this clone: Germline and junction disagree at one end, which may indicate a read error. This rearrangement joins TRBV12-3 or TRBV12-4 to TRBJ1-2; D is uncertain. CDR3 length equals 12 residues. The CDR3 sequence: CASSEPNYGYTF. In DNA form, the CDR3 reads TGTGCCAGCAGTGAACCTAATTATGGCTACACCTTC.

CDR3 loop: CASKGIGGFGTEAFF. The CDR3, as DNA: TGTGCCAGCAAGGGGATAGGGGGATTTGGCACTGAAGCTTTCTTT. V is TRBV6-5 and J is TRBJ1-1, with D perhaps TRBD1 (6 bases). CDR3 length: 15 amino acids. CDR1 is MNHEY and CDR2 is SVGAGI in the germline V gene. Deletions cut 7 bases from V and 4 bases from J, with 19 bases between.

This chain links TRBV5-1 with TRBJ2-5; 10 nucleotides line up with TRBD2. Germline trimming cut 4 bases from V and 4 bases from J; bases unmatched to any gene: 10. Germline assignment: CDR1 SGHRS and CDR2 YFSETQ. The CDR3 extends over 16 amino acids. The DNA for the CDR3 is TGCGCCAGCAGCCTCGGACCAGCGGGGGGGCCAGAGACCCAGTACTTC. It codes for CASSLGPAGGPETQYF.

V usage is TRBV7-2 and J usage is TRBJ2-3, with TRBD1 identical over 9 bases. The CDR3 spans 14 residues. After removal of 5 bases from V and 4 bases from J, the junction contained 4 bases not matched to a gene. Per germline, CDR1 SGHTA and CDR2 FQGNSA. The CDR3: CASSRRTGADTQYF. The CDR3 nucleotides are TGTGCCAGCAGCCGCCGGACAGGGGCAGATACGCAGTATTTT.

V gene TRBV9 combines with J gene TRBJ1-6; D might be TRBD1 (5 bases). CDR3 length equals 16 residues. With 0 bases removed from V and 7 bases from J, the gap between germline ends came to 14 bases. The germline V gene encodes CDR1 SGDLS and CDR2 YYNGEE. The CDR3 spells CASSVASWGRNSPLHF. DNA of the CDR3: TGTGCCAGCAGCGTAGCCTCCTGGGGGAGGAATTCACCCCTCCACTTT.

The rearrangement joins TRBV19 to TRBJ1-5; 12 nucleotides align to TRBD1. Germline V gene sequence: CDR1 LNHDA, CDR2 SQIVND (reference sequence). V shed 8 bases, J shed 7 bases, and the junction held 6 bases outside the gene matches. CDR3 length equals 14 residues. The CDR3 DNA reads as TGTGCCAGTTCCGGGACAGGGGGCGGCCAGCCCCAGCATTTT. This codes for CASSGTGGGQPQHF.

The rearrangement joins TRBV27 to TRBJ1-1; a weak D match, TRBD1 (6 bases). The V gene's germline CDR1 is MNHEY and CDR2 SMNVEV (reference sequence). The CDR3 spans 16 residues. Trimming cost V 1 base and J 10 bases, with 22 bases left between them. CDR3 DNA: TGTGCCAGCAGTTTATTAGGGGGGGCGTCCTACTATGGAGCTTTCTTT. Translated, it gives CASSLLGGASYYGAFF.

This chain joins TRBV19 and TRBJ2-1, with TRBD2 matching over 7 bases. With V trimmed by 9 bases and J by 2 bases, 7 bases remained unmatched. Germline CDR1 and CDR2: LNHDA and SQIVND (reference sequence). This CDR3 has 14 residues. CDR3 in amino acids: CASTYGGTYNEQFF. The CDR3 DNA follows: TGTGCCAGCACCTACGGGGGGACCTACAATGAGCAGTTCTTC.